This TCR beta chain comes out of a study of T cell repertoires in ileal Crohn's disease. Across the whole study: About half received postoperative treatment, some ten with thiopurines and around 18 anti-TNF.

The data were produced by immunoSEQ multiplex PCR, yet TCRdb's version contains in-frame clones alone and is incomplete. In the table there are 16,000 or so clones, 80% of which are singletons. This clone was picked up a small number of times. This CDR3 is built from 11 residues. CDR1 MGHRA and CDR2 YSYEKL come from the germline V gene. Deletions cut 3 bases from V and 11 bases from J, with 7 bases between. The chain joins TRBV4-1 to TRBJ1-4, with no clear D. The clonotype originates from an adult with Crohn's disease. Sample: ileal tissue. CDR3 region: CASSQSGKLFF. CDR3 bases: TGCGCCAGCAGCCAGTCAGGTAAACTGTTTTTT.